A selection of T cell receptor beta chains follows, all from one sample in a study of cytomegalovirus exposure and HLA in healthy donors. Using immunoSEQ multiplex PCR, the repertoire was profiled, and TCRdb retains in-frame clones only, with some absent. The sample has under 200,000 clones, around 68% seen once. The specimen was PBMCs. The receptor set was obtained from a woman in her forties in good health and CMV-seropositive. Both conserved end residues are part of each CDR3. Each record gives: V gene, D gene, J gene, clone size, CDR3 DNA, CDR3 protein. The D gene is left open where the match is weak. The size field is filled for only some rows; it gives once, few, many or a size class.

v_gene: TRBV27
d_gene: TRBD2
j_gene: TRBJ2-6
abundance: -
CDR3nt: TGTGCCAGCAGTCTACAAAGCGGGATAGGTGGGGCCAACGTCCTGACTTTC
CDR3aa: CASSLQSGIGGANVLTF

v_gene: TRBV5-1
d_gene: -
j_gene: TRBJ1-1
abundance: few
CDR3nt: TGCGCCAGCAGCTCTCAGGAGAACACTGAAGCTTTCTTT
CDR3aa: CASSSQENTEAFF

v_gene: TRBV7-2
d_gene: TRBD2
j_gene: TRBJ2-3
abundance: -
CDR3nt: TGTGCCAGCAGCTTTACTAGCGGGATCGCAGATACGCAGTATTTT
CDR3aa: CASSFTSGIADTQYF

v_gene: TRBV4-2
d_gene: TRBD2
j_gene: TRBJ2-3
abundance: -
CDR3nt: TGTGCCAGCAGCCAGAAACTAGCGGGGGGGCTTGCTATAGATACGCAGTATTTT
CDR3aa: CASSQKLAGGLAIDTQYF

v_gene: TRBV19
d_gene: TRBD1
j_gene: TRBJ2-7
abundance: -
CDR3nt: TGTGCCAGTAGTACGGTGACAGGGGGCAATTACGAGCAGTACTTC
CDR3aa: CASSTVTGGNYEQYF

v_gene: TRBV6-1
d_gene: TRBD1
j_gene: TRBJ2-5
abundance: -
CDR3nt: TGTGCCAGCAGTGAACCTGGGACAGCTCGGGGAGAGACCCAGTACTTC
CDR3aa: CASSEPGTARGETQYF

v_gene: TRBV28
d_gene: TRBD1
j_gene: TRBJ1-4
abundance: few
CDR3nt: TGTGCCAGCAGCCGACAGGGGGCTAATGAAAAACTGTTTTTT
CDR3aa: CASSRQGANEKLFF

v_gene: TRBV19
d_gene: TRBD1
j_gene: TRBJ1-5
abundance: -
CDR3nt: TGTGCCAGCGGGACAGGGGGACATCAGCCCCAGCATTTT
CDR3aa: CASGTGGHQPQHF

v_gene: TRBV6-1
d_gene: -
j_gene: TRBJ2-7
abundance: few
CDR3nt: TGTGCCAGCAGGGCCCCACCGGGCGAGCAGTACTTC
CDR3aa: CASRAPPGEQYF

v_gene: TRBV7-2
d_gene: -
j_gene: TRBJ2-7
abundance: -
CDR3nt: TGTGCCAGCAGCTTAGGGTTTGGCAGACAATACGAGCAGTACTTC
CDR3aa: CASSLGFGRQYEQYF

v_gene: TRBV2
d_gene: TRBD2
j_gene: TRBJ2-7
abundance: few
CDR3nt: TGTGCCAGCAGTGAATTAGCGGGAGTAGAGCAGTACTTC
CDR3aa: CASSELAGVEQYF

v_gene: TRBV5-8
d_gene: -
j_gene: TRBJ1-3
abundance: once
CDR3nt: TGTGCCAGCAGCCTGGACTGGAGCTCTGGAAACACCATATATTTT
CDR3aa: CASSLDWSSGNTIYF

v_gene: TRBV29-1
d_gene: -
j_gene: TRBJ2-7
abundance: -
CDR3nt: TGCAGCGTTGAACTTGGGGGCGCCTACGAGCAGTACTTC
CDR3aa: CSVELGGAYEQYF

v_gene: TRBV6-5
d_gene: -
j_gene: TRBJ1-2
abundance: -
CDR3nt: TGTGCCAGCTCCTTAAATAACTATGGCTACACCTTC
CDR3aa: CASSLNNYGYTF

v_gene: TRBV6-5
d_gene: TRBD1
j_gene: TRBJ2-2
abundance: -
CDR3nt: TGTGCCAGCAGTTACCGGACAGGGGGTGACGGGGAGCTGTTTTTT
CDR3aa: CASSYRTGGDGELFF

v_gene: TRBV5-4
d_gene: -
j_gene: TRBJ1-1
abundance: -
CDR3nt: TGTGCCAGCAGCCGACCACAGTCCTCGAACACTGAAGCTTTCTTT
CDR3aa: CASSRPQSSNTEAFF

v_gene: TRBV29-1
d_gene: TRBD1
j_gene: TRBJ1-1
abundance: once
CDR3nt: TGCAGCGTTCAGCAGGGGGCCACTGAAGCTTTCTTT
CDR3aa: CSVQQGATEAFF

v_gene: TRBV4-3
d_gene: -
j_gene: TRBJ2-3
abundance: few
CDR3nt: TGCGCCAGCAGCCAAGATTTGGCGGGTTTAGATACGCAGTATTTT
CDR3aa: CASSQDLAGLDTQYF

v_gene: TRBV6-5
d_gene: TRBD1
j_gene: TRBJ1-2
abundance: -
CDR3nt: TGTGCCAGCAGTTACTCGAACTATGGACAGGGCTATGGCTACACCTTC
CDR3aa: CASSYSNYGQGYGYTF

v_gene: TRBV5-6
d_gene: TRBD1
j_gene: TRBJ1-2
abundance: -
CDR3nt: TGTGCCAGCAGTCGACGGGCAGGGGGCATCTATGGCTACACCTTC
CDR3aa: CASSRRAGGIYGYTF

v_gene: TRBV6-1
d_gene: TRBD1
j_gene: TRBJ2-1
abundance: -
CDR3nt: TGTGCCAGCAGTGAAATCGGACAGGGGTTCAATGAGCAGTTCTTC
CDR3aa: CASSEIGQGFNEQFF

v_gene: TRBV7-2
d_gene: -
j_gene: TRBJ1-6
abundance: -
CDR3nt: TGTGCCAGCAGCTTAGGCGAGATAAGCTCACCCCTCAACTTT
CDR3aa: CASSLGEISSPLNF

v_gene: TRBV27
d_gene: -
j_gene: TRBJ1-2
abundance: -
CDR3nt: TGTGCCAGCAGTTTATCTTTCGGGGGTTATGGCTACACCTTC
CDR3aa: CASSLSFGGYGYTF

v_gene: TRBV4-3
d_gene: -
j_gene: TRBJ2-7
abundance: -
CDR3nt: TGCGCCAGCAGCCAAGAGATGGGCCTTTACTACGAGCAGTACTTC
CDR3aa: CASSQEMGLYYEQYF

v_gene: TRBV9
d_gene: TRBD1
j_gene: TRBJ2-7
abundance: -
CDR3nt: TGTGCCAGCAGCGTAGTTGGGACAGACAACTACGAGCAGTACTTC
CDR3aa: CASSVVGTDNYEQYF

v_gene: TRBV19
d_gene: -
j_gene: TRBJ1-5
abundance: few
CDR3nt: TGTGCCAGTAGGTGGACTGGAATTAGTCAGCCCCAGCATTTT
CDR3aa: CASRWTGISQPQHF

v_gene: TRBV9
d_gene: -
j_gene: TRBJ2-2
abundance: -
CDR3nt: TGTGCCAGCAGCGTAGCTTCTTGGGGGGTCGGGGAGCTGTTTTTT
CDR3aa: CASSVASWGVGELFF

v_gene: TRBV10-3
d_gene: TRBD2
j_gene: TRBJ2-3
abundance: few
CDR3nt: TGTGCCATCAGGGCTAGCGGGGGCACAGATACGCAGTATTTT
CDR3aa: CAIRASGGTDTQYF

v_gene: TRBV6-7
d_gene: -
j_gene: TRBJ2-1
abundance: -
CDR3nt: TGTGCCAGCAATAACTCGGGTTCGGGCAATGAGCAGTTCTTC
CDR3aa: CASNNSGSGNEQFF

v_gene: TRBV10-3
d_gene: -
j_gene: TRBJ1-2
abundance: -
CDR3nt: TGTGCCATCAGTGAGTCGGAGGGAGGCAACTATGGCTACACCTTC
CDR3aa: CAISESEGGNYGYTF

v_gene: TRBV18
d_gene: -
j_gene: TRBJ2-5
abundance: -
CDR3nt: TGTGCCAGCGCTTCACAAAGTGGCGAGACCCAGTACTTC
CDR3aa: CASASQSGETQYF

v_gene: TRBV5-6
d_gene: -
j_gene: TRBJ2-7
abundance: once
CDR3nt: TGTGCCAGCAGCTTCGGGGGCGAGCAGTACTTC
CDR3aa: CASSFGGEQYF

v_gene: TRBV5-1
d_gene: TRBD2
j_gene: TRBJ2-5
abundance: -
CDR3nt: TGCGCCAGCAGCCCAATGTTCCGGCGGGGGTTTGAGACCCAGTACTTC
CDR3aa: CASSPMFRRGFETQYF

v_gene: TRBV5-4
d_gene: -
j_gene: TRBJ2-7
abundance: -
CDR3nt: TGTGCCAGCAGCTCAGGACTTAAACTCTACGAGCAGTACTTC
CDR3aa: CASSSGLKLYEQYF

v_gene: TRBV6-1
d_gene: TRBD1
j_gene: TRBJ1-4
abundance: -
CDR3nt: TGTGCCAGCAGTCCTCCTCAGGGGGCGCGGGGGAAACTGTTTTTT
CDR3aa: CASSPPQGARGKLFF

v_gene: TRBV6-6
d_gene: -
j_gene: TRBJ2-5
abundance: -
CDR3nt: TGTGCCAGCAGTGGGGGGGAGACCCAGTACTTC
CDR3aa: CASSGGETQYF

v_gene: TRBV4-2
d_gene: TRBD2
j_gene: TRBJ2-7
abundance: -
CDR3nt: TGTGCCAGCAGCCAAGTAGGTAGCGGGAGGGCCTCCTACGAGCAGTACTTC
CDR3aa: CASSQVGSGRASYEQYF

v_gene: TRBV7-8
d_gene: TRBD1
j_gene: TRBJ1-4
abundance: -
CDR3nt: TGTGCCAGCAGCTTGCTGGGACAGGGAAAACTGTTTTTT
CDR3aa: CASSLLGQGKLFF

v_gene: TRBV10-3
d_gene: TRBD1
j_gene: TRBJ1-6
abundance: few
CDR3nt: TGTGCCATCAAGACACAGGGGGCTTCACCCCTCCACTTT
CDR3aa: CAIKTQGASPLHF

v_gene: TRBV28
d_gene: TRBD1
j_gene: TRBJ1-2
abundance: -
CDR3nt: TGTGCCAGCAGTAGGCCGCAGGGGGGCAACTATGGCTACACCTTC
CDR3aa: CASSRPQGGNYGYTF

v_gene: TRBV7-9
d_gene: -
j_gene: TRBJ2-1
abundance: once
CDR3nt: TGTTCCAGCACAGACTCAGGGAATGAGCAGTTCTTC
CDR3aa: CSSTDSGNEQFF

v_gene: TRBV27
d_gene: TRBD1
j_gene: TRBJ1-5
abundance: -
CDR3nt: TGTGCCAGCGGGAGACAGGGAAGCAATCAGCCCCAGAATTTT
CDR3aa: CASGRQGSNQPQNF

v_gene: TRBV5-4
d_gene: -
j_gene: TRBJ2-1
abundance: -
CDR3nt: TGTGCCAGCAGCCCAGGGGGGCCGGTGGGGTACAATGAGCAGTTCTTC
CDR3aa: CASSPGGPVGYNEQFF

v_gene: TRBV4-3
d_gene: -
j_gene: TRBJ2-3
abundance: -
CDR3nt: TGCGCCAGCAGCCAGGGCGCGACAGATACGCAGTATTTT
CDR3aa: CASSQGATDTQYF

v_gene: TRBV2
d_gene: -
j_gene: TRBJ2-1
abundance: once
CDR3nt: TGTGCCAGCAATAAGCTCCTGAGCTCCTACAATGAGCAGTTCTTC
CDR3aa: CASNKLLSSYNEQFF

v_gene: TRBV7-2
d_gene: -
j_gene: TRBJ2-7
abundance: few
CDR3nt: TGTGCCAGCAGCTTAGAACCAGGGGATGGATCCTACGAGCAGTACTTC
CDR3aa: CASSLEPGDGSYEQYF

v_gene: TRBV4-1
d_gene: -
j_gene: TRBJ2-4
abundance: -
CDR3nt: TGCGCCAGCAGCCACCCTCTAGCCAAGAACATTCAGTACTTC
CDR3aa: CASSHPLAKNIQYF

v_gene: TRBV6-6
d_gene: -
j_gene: TRBJ1-1
abundance: -
CDR3nt: TGTGCCAGCAGGGCGGCGGACACTGAAGCTTTCTTT
CDR3aa: CASRAADTEAFF

v_gene: TRBV7-9
d_gene: TRBD2
j_gene: TRBJ2-7
abundance: -
CDR3nt: TGTGCCAGCAGCACCTACTCGAACTTAGCGGGAGGCGAGCAGTACTTC
CDR3aa: CASSTYSNLAGGEQYF

v_gene: TRBV4-1
d_gene: -
j_gene: TRBJ1-2
abundance: -
CDR3nt: TGCGCCAGCAGCCCCCCAGCAGGGGAGTATGGCTACACCTTC
CDR3aa: CASSPPAGEYGYTF

v_gene: TRBV19
d_gene: -
j_gene: TRBJ1-4
abundance: -
CDR3nt: TGTGCCAGTAGTATTGTTGGAGGGGTCGGGGAAAAACTGTTTTTT
CDR3aa: CASSIVGGVGEKLFF

v_gene: TRBV27
d_gene: TRBD1
j_gene: TRBJ1-5
abundance: few
CDR3nt: TGTGCCAGCGCGCCGGGACAGGCTGGCAATCAGCCCCAGCATTTT
CDR3aa: CASAPGQAGNQPQHF

v_gene: TRBV9
d_gene: TRBD2
j_gene: TRBJ2-5
abundance: -
CDR3nt: TGTGCCAGCAGCGTAGGGACTAGCGGGGGGGCTTCGGAGACCCAGTACTTC
CDR3aa: CASSVGTSGGASETQYF

v_gene: TRBV6-6
d_gene: -
j_gene: TRBJ1-5
abundance: -
CDR3nt: TGTGCCAGCAGTTCGACAGGTGGTGGTCCCCAGCATTTT
CDR3aa: CASSSTGGGPQHF

v_gene: TRBV12-5
d_gene: -
j_gene: TRBJ2-1
abundance: few
CDR3nt: TGTGCTAGTGGTTTGGGACGGACAGCTCGAAATGAGCAGTTCTTC
CDR3aa: CASGLGRTARNEQFF

v_gene: TRBV5-1
d_gene: TRBD1
j_gene: TRBJ1-2
abundance: -
CDR3nt: TGCGCCAGCAGGGAGGTTCGGGACAGTAGTCTAGGTGGCTACACCTTC
CDR3aa: CASREVRDSSLGGYTF

v_gene: TRBV2
d_gene: -
j_gene: TRBJ1-2
abundance: few
CDR3nt: TGTGCCAGCAACCCAGGGCTCTCGTCCTCTGGCTACACCTTC
CDR3aa: CASNPGLSSSGYTF

v_gene: TRBV6-1
d_gene: -
j_gene: TRBJ1-4
abundance: few
CDR3nt: TGTGCCAGCAGTGAAGCGCCGGGCAGGGGATTAGAACTGTTTTTT
CDR3aa: CASSEAPGRGLELFF

v_gene: TRBV7-6
d_gene: -
j_gene: TRBJ2-5
abundance: -
CDR3nt: TGTGCCAGCAGCCTCCCTTTACGCGGCGGAGGACAAGAGACCCAGTACTTC
CDR3aa: CASSLPLRGGGQETQYF

v_gene: TRBV6-6
d_gene: TRBD2
j_gene: TRBJ2-2
abundance: -
CDR3nt: TGTGCCAGCAGAATGTTAGGGACTAGAGGATTCGGGGAGCTGTTTTTT
CDR3aa: CASRMLGTRGFGELFF